Listed here are 30 T cell receptor beta chains from one sample, sequenced in a study of cytomegalovirus exposure and HLA in healthy donors. It was with 60 Vbeta and 13 Jbeta primers that the PCR ran. Profiling relied on immunoSEQ multiplex PCR, and the TCRdb table lists in-frame clones only, not all of them. Among 170,000 or so clones, approximately 80% were seen once, and the ten largest hold under 0.85%. Sequencing was done on a sample of PBMCs. These receptors came from a boy between 5 and 17 years old in good health and CMV-seronegative.

The genes are TRBV7-9 and TRBJ2-1, with 7 bases that match TRBD2. The V gene's germline CDR1 is SEHNR and CDR2 FQNEAQ (reference sequence). Trimming cost V 1 base and J 5 bases; bases outside gene matches: 5. CDR3 length equals 15 residues. CDR3 sequence reads: CASSLVSGANNEQFF. The DNA for the CDR3 is TGTGCCAGCAGCTTAGTAAGCGGGGCAAACAATGAGCAGTTCTTC.

The rearrangement uses TRBV4-2 and TRBJ1-4; weak D call: TRBD1 (5 bases). The CDR3 has 17 residues. V lost 0 bases and J lost 3, with 14 bases in between. Germline values: CDR1 LGHNA, CDR2 YNFKEQ. CDR3 region: CASSQDSMGEANEKLFF. The CDR3 DNA sequence: TGTGCCAGCAGCCAAGATTCGATGGGGGAGGCTAATGAAAAACTGTTTTTT.

The V call is TRBV5-4, the J call TRBJ2-1; 9 bases fit TRBD1. The V segment lost 3 bases and the J segment 9 bases; nucleotides outside the gene matches: 10. This CDR3 comprises 15 residues. Germline CDR1 is SGHNT and CDR2 is YYREEE (reference sequence). This CDR3 reads CASSSDRGDSFEQFF. CDR3 bases: TGTGCCAGCAGCTCCGACAGGGGGGATTCTTTTGAGCAGTTCTTC.

The rearrangement uses TRBV27 and TRBJ1-5; a possible D gene is TRBD1 (6 bases). V lost 5 bases and J 11 bases, leaving 16 bases between the germline ends. CDR3 length: 13 amino acids. Germline V gene data show CDR1 as MNHEY and CDR2 as SMNVEV (reference sequence). The CDR3 DNA reads as TGTGCCAGCAGTGGGACACGTACAATGGCCCAGCATTTT. Amino acid sequence: CASSGTRTMAQHF.

The V and J genes are TRBV9 and TRBJ2-7; 10 nucleotides align to TRBD2. The V gene's germline CDR1 is SGDLS and CDR2 YYNGEE. V shed 0 bases and J 1 base; nucleotides not matched to a gene: 4. The CDR3 loop spans 16 amino acids. CDR3 sequence (DNA): TGTGCCAGCAGCGTAGGGCTAGCGGGAGTTTCCTACGAGCAGTACTTC. Residues: CASSVGLAGVSYEQYF.

The chain recombines TRBV6-6 with TRBJ2-7, with a tentative D call TRBD2 (5 bases). This CDR3 region has 15 residues. CDR1 is MNHNY and CDR2 is SVGAGI in the germline V gene (reference sequence). V lost 7 bases and J 0 bases, leaving 16 bases between the germline ends. The CDR3 nucleotides are TGTGCCAGCATCTTGAGCGGCGGAAGCTCCTACGAGCAGTACTTC. Translation gives CASILSGGSSYEQYF.

CDR3 sequence reads: CATSIGNEQFF. The CDR3 nucleotides read TGTGCCACCAGCATCGGGAATGAGCAGTTCTTC. The chain combines TRBV15 with TRBJ2-1; D is unresolved. The CDR3 runs 11 residues. Trimming left V 4 bases short and J 7 bases short, with 5 bases between. The germline CDR1 and CDR2 sequences are LNHNV and YYDKDF (reference sequence).

In this sample, this clone turned up once. The rearrangement joins TRBV2 to TRBJ2-6, with 9 bases aligning to TRBD1. Germline V gives CDR1 SNHLY, CDR2 FYNNEI. After removal of 9 bases from V and 0 bases from J, the junction contained 15 bases not matched to a gene. The CDR3 has 19 amino acids. CDR3 protein: CARFSPGTGPTSGANVLTF. CDR3 in DNA: TGTGCCAGATTTTCCCCAGGGACAGGGCCTACCTCTGGGGCCAACGTCCTGACTTTC.

The rearrangement links TRBV5-8 to TRBJ2-7; D unresolved. The CDR3 runs 13 residues. Germline lookup yields CDR1 SGHTS and CDR2 YDEGEE. Trimming cost V 3 bases and J 3 bases, with 10 bases left between them. The CDR3 DNA follows: TGTGCCAGCAGCTCGACTGCCTACTACGAGCAGTACTTC. It encodes CASSSTAYYEQYF. The variable domain in full, completed from reference TRBV5-8 and TRBJ2-7, reads EAGVTQSPTHLIKTRGQQATLRCSPISGHTSVYWYQQALGLGLQFLLWYDEGEERNRGNFPPRFSGRQFPNYSSELNVNALELEDSALYLCASSSTAYYEQYFGPGTRLTVT.

The rearrangement uses TRBV7-3 and TRBJ2-2, with D perhaps TRBD2 (5 bases). The germline gives CDR1 SGHTA, CDR2 FQGTGA. The CDR3 consists of 14 residues. V dropped 6 bases and J dropped 6 bases, with 14 bases sitting between them. DNA for the CDR3: TGTGCCAGCAGTCCGTTCTTGAGGGCCGGGGAGCTGTTTTTT. It translates to CASSPFLRAGELFF.

This sequence joins TRBV20-1 and TRBJ1-2; TRBD1 matches at 7 bases. J gave up 8 bases and V 4 bases, and 4 bases lay outside the gene matches. Germline CDR1 reads DFQATT; CDR2 reads SNEGSKA (reference sequence). CDR3 length: 11 residues. The CDR3 is CSAIQGYGYTF. The CDR3, as DNA: TGCAGTGCTATACAGGGGTACGGCTACACCTTC.

The V and J genes are TRBV7-9 and TRBJ2-5, with D possibly matching TRBD1 (6 bases). Trimming left V 6 bases short and J 5 bases short, with 16 bases between. Germline V CDR1 and CDR2: SEHNR, FQNEAQ (reference sequence). This CDR3 is built from 14 residues. The CDR3 loop reads CASRLLGQGETQYF. The CDR3 DNA is TGTGCCAGCAGACTCCTGGGGCAGGGGGAGACCCAGTACTTC.

The CDR3 is CASSLARTGSTEAFF. The CDR3 DNA is TGTGCCAGCAGCTTGGCCAGGACAGGGAGCACTGAAGCTTTCTTT. V gene TRBV5-4 combines with J gene TRBJ1-1, with TRBD1 identical over 8 bases. Unmatched junction bases numbered 5, after V lost 0 bases and J lost 4 bases. CDR3 length: 15 residues. CDR1 and CDR2 (germline): SGHNT, YYREEE (reference sequence). The whole variable domain, remainder taken from reference TRBV5-4 and TRBJ1-1, is ETGVTQSPTHLIKTRGQQVTLRCSSQSGHNTVSWYQQALGQGPQFIFQYYREEENGRGNFPPRFSGLQFPNYSSELNVNALELDDSALYLCASSLARTGSTEAFFGQGTRLTVV.

This rearrangement joins TRBV19 to TRBJ1-6; D call uncertain. With 7 bases removed from V and 4 bases from J, the gap between germline ends came to 11 bases. The CDR3 covers 14 residues. Germline V gene lookup returns CDR1 LNHDA and CDR2 SQIVND (reference sequence). The CDR3 loop is CASMKSTYNSPLHF. Written as DNA, the CDR3 is TGTGCCAGTATGAAGTCGACATATAATTCACCCCTCCACTTT.

This chain connects TRBV15 to TRBJ2-7; 8 bases are shared with TRBD1. The CDR3 extends over 17 amino acids. After removal of 1 base from V and 0 bases from J, the junction contained 8 bases not matched to a gene. The germline V gene has CDR1 LNHNV and CDR2 YYDKDF (reference sequence). The chain's CDR3 is CATSRGPTGTGSYEQYF. CDR3 sequence (DNA): TGTGCCACCAGCAGAGGTCCGACCGGGACAGGCTCCTACGAGCAGTACTTC.

The gene calls are TRBV18 and TRBJ2-7, with 10 bases lining up with TRBD2. J gave up 7 bases and V 3 bases, and 21 bases lay outside the gene matches. The CDR3 sequence is 19 residues long. The germline CDR1 and CDR2 sequences are KGHSH and LQKENI. For the CDR3, the DNA is TGTGCCAGCTCACCCCGGGGCGGAAGCGGGGGGGCATCCCAGGGAGAGCAGTACTTC. It yields the protein CASSPRGGSGGASQGEQYF.

This clone occurred a few times. V usage is TRBV12-5 and J usage is TRBJ2-5; 10 nucleotides match TRBD1. The CDR3 is 16 residues long. Germline V gene lookup returns CDR1 LGHNT and CDR2 FRNRAP. The ends lost 5 bases at V and 2 bases at J; junction bases unmatched: 8. CDR3 sequence (DNA): TGTGCTAGTGGTCCCGGGACAGGGGTGGGGCAAGAGACCCAGTACTTC. Encoded protein: CASGPGTGVGQETQYF.

This clone was picked up one time. J is TRBJ1-2 and V is TRBV19; tentatively, D is TRBD1 (6 bases). Trimming left V 9 bases short and J 7 bases short, with 15 bases between. The CDR3 is 12 residues long. Germline loops: CDR1 LNHDA, CDR2 SQIVND (reference sequence). The CDR3 region is CASRTGSGGYTF. The CDR3 DNA reads TGTGCCAGCCGTACAGGGTCAGGTGGCTACACCTTC. Filled out from reference TRBV19 and TRBJ1-2, the complete variable domain reads DGGITQSPKYLFRKEGQNVTLSCEQNLNHDAMYWYRQDPGQGLRLIYYSQIVNDFQKGDIAEGYSVSREKKESFPLTVTSAQKNPTAFYLCASRTGSGGYTFGSGTRLTVV.

The genes are TRBV5-1 and TRBJ1-3; D uncertain. CDR3 length: 17 amino acids. V shed 0 bases and J shed 2 bases, with 15 bases lying between them. Germline V gives CDR1 SGHRS, CDR2 YFSETQ. CDR3 sequence reads: CASSLVPASLTGNTIYF. The CDR3 DNA is TGCGCCAGCAGCTTGGTACCGGCATCACTAACTGGAAACACCATATATTTT.

This sequence joins TRBV5-1 and TRBJ2-2, with 8 bases lining up with TRBD1. Unmatched junction bases numbered 9, after V lost 6 bases and J lost 5 bases. This CDR3 is 15 amino acids long. CDR1 is SGHRS, CDR2 YFSETQ, per germline. The CDR3 nucleotides are TGCGCCAGCACAGTGACAGGGGTGGGAACCGGGGAGCTGTTTTTT. Its protein is CASTVTGVGTGELFF.

This sequence joins TRBV9 and TRBJ2-3; TRBD1 aligns across 7 bases. This CDR3 has 15 residues. In germline, CDR1 is SGDLS, CDR2 YYNGEE. V was pared by 4 bases and J by 3 bases, with 8 bases of the junction left unmatched. CDR3 DNA: TGTGCCAGCAGCCTTGGAGGCAGGGGGACAGATACGCAGTATTTT. Encoded protein: CASSLGGRGTDTQYF.

This chain joins TRBV6-4 and TRBJ2-2, with TRBD2 as a possible D gene (6 bases). The CDR3 totals 16 residues. Germline V gene data show CDR1 as MRHNA and CDR2 as SNTAGT. V gave up 8 bases and J gave up 1 base, with 17 bases separating them. The CDR3 region has the DNA TGTGCCAGCGGCGGTGGCGGCGGGGAGAACACCGGGGAGCTGTTTTTT. Its protein product is CASGGGGGENTGELFF.

V usage is TRBV28 and J usage is TRBJ2-1; perhaps TRBD1 as D (6 bases). Germline assignment: CDR1 MDHEN and CDR2 SYDVKM. This CDR3 contains 14 residues. The V end was cut by 5 bases, the J end by 5 bases, with 13 bases between. The CDR3 sequence: CASSGWTVNNEQFF. The DNA of the CDR3 is TGTGCCAGCAGTGGCTGGACAGTGAACAATGAGCAGTTCTTC.

The gene calls are TRBV6-1 and TRBJ2-5, with TRBD2 matching 8 bases. The CDR3 consists of 13 residues. Per germline, CDR1 MNHNS and CDR2 SASEGT. V lost 7 bases and J lost 5; bases outside the gene matches: 6. The CDR3 protein is CASMRSSGETQYF. CDR3 DNA sequence: TGTGCCAGCATGCGGTCTAGCGGGGAGACCCAGTACTTC.

V usage is TRBV13 and J usage is TRBJ1-2; D unresolved. CDR3 size: 14 residues. Germline V gene lookup returns CDR1 PRHDT and CDR2 FYEKMQ (reference sequence). V dropped 6 bases and J dropped 0 bases, with 11 bases sitting between them. This chain's CDR3 is CASSRTTSNYGYTF. Here the CDR3 DNA reads TGTGCCAGCAGTAGGACTACATCTAACTATGGCTACACCTTC.

The chain is built from TRBV6-1 and TRBJ2-4, with D perhaps TRBD1 (6 bases). CDR1 and CDR2 (germline): MNHNS, SASEGT. Trimming pared 6 bases from V and 0 bases from J, leaving 12 bases between. The CDR3 sequence is 15 residues long. The CDR3 is CASSGQFLAKNIQYF. CDR3 sequence (DNA): TGTGCCAGCAGCGGACAGTTTTTAGCCAAAAACATTCAGTACTTC.

The chain recombines TRBV19 with TRBJ1-1; the D gene is possibly TRBD1 (5 bases). The V gene lost 10 bases and the J gene lost 0 bases, with 18 bases spanning the gap. CDR1 and CDR2 (germline): LNHDA, SQIVND (reference sequence). The CDR3 is 15 residues long. This chain's CDR3 is CATYLDISMNTEAFF. DNA of the CDR3: TGTGCCACCTACCTGGACATCTCGATGAACACTGAAGCTTTCTTT.

In this sample, this clone turned up a few times. The CDR3 region has the DNA TGTGCCAGCAGTTTAGGGACAGGGTTCGTGGATGAGCAGTTCTTC. Translation gives CASSLGTGFVDEQFF. The chain carries TRBV25-1 and TRBJ2-1; 9 bases map to TRBD1. The V segment lost 5 bases and the J segment 8 bases; nucleotides outside the gene matches: 10. CDR3 length equals 15 residues. Per the germline V gene, CDR1 is MGHDK and CDR2 is SYGVNS.

This clone has more than one count but fewer than ten. The chain's CDR3 is CAWGTSGQETQYF. The DNA of the CDR3 is TGTGCCTGGGGGACTAGCGGTCAAGAGACCCAGTACTTC. V gene TRBV30 combines with J gene TRBJ2-5, with 11 nucleotides matching TRBD2. J gave up 2 bases and V 5 bases, and 1 base lay outside the gene matches. In germline, CDR1 is GTSNPN, CDR2 SVGIG (reference sequence). The CDR3 is 13 amino acids. The full variable domain, completed using reference TRBV30 and TRBJ2-5, is SQTIHQWPATLVQPVGSPLSLECTVEGTSNPNLYWYRQAAGRGLQLLFYSVGIGQISSEVPQNLSASRPQDRQFILSSKKLLLSDSGFYLCAWGTSGQETQYFGPGTRLLVL.

The chain has TRBV25-1 and TRBJ1-4, with 8 bases identical to TRBD1. The V and J ends lost 0 bases and 4 bases, in that order; junction bases with no gene match: 4. The CDR3 is 16 residues long. Germline lookup yields CDR1 MGHDK and CDR2 SYGVNS. CDR3 sequence (DNA): TGTGCCAGCAGTGAATATTTTGGACAGGGTAATGAAAAACTGTTTTTT. As protein: CASSEYFGQGNEKLFF.